These 4 T cell receptor beta chains share one sample of origin, sequenced in a study of blood T cell repertoires in COVID-19. TCRdb's copy holds only in-frame clones and misses some; the assay was immunoSEQ multiplex PCR. The table has some 57,000 clones, around 90% seen once; the top ten hold 13%. Source material: peripheral blood. These TCRs come from a man aged 60 to 69 with active COVID-19.

The chain uses TRBV6-4 and TRBJ1-5, with TRBD1 matching 8 bases. Germline V gives CDR1 MRHNA, CDR2 SNTAGT. The CDR3 has 14 residues. The ends lost 2 bases at V and 9 bases at J; junction bases unmatched: 6. The CDR3 here is CASSDGDRLGPQHF. The CDR3 DNA follows: TGTGCCAGCAGTGACGGGGACAGGTTGGGGCCCCAGCATTTT.

The chain is built from TRBV7-2 and TRBJ1-5, with a weak D call TRBD1 (5 bases). Looked up from germline, CDR1 is SGHTA and CDR2 is FQGNSA. The CDR3 length is 13 residues. Trimming shortened V by 3 bases and J by 6 bases, and 9 bases separated the two germline ends. CDR3 DNA: TGTGCCAGCAGCTTTGACAGTAGTCAGCCCCAGCATTTT. This gives the protein CASSFDSSQPQHF.

The chain employs TRBV5-6 and TRBJ1-1; D uncertain. Germline V gene lookup returns CDR1 SGHDT and CDR2 YYEEEE. V lost 2 bases and J lost 9, with 8 bases in between. The length of the CDR3 is 11 residues. The CDR3 sequence: CASSFEGQAFF. CDR3 DNA sequence: TGTGCCAGCAGCTTTGAGGGCCAAGCTTTCTTT. Full variable domain (remainder filled in from reference TRBV5-6 and TRBJ1-1): DAGVTQSPTHLIKTRGQQVTLRCSPKSGHDTVSWYQQALGQGPQFIFQYYEEEERQRGNFPDRFSGHQFPNYSSELNVNALLLGDSALYLCASSFEGQAFFGQGTRLTVV.

This sequence joins TRBV6-5 and TRBJ1-2; D unclear. The germline V gene has CDR1 MNHEY and CDR2 SVGAGI. V lost 0 bases and J lost 2, with 4 bases in between. CDR3 length: 13 residues. This chain's CDR3 is CASSYSPNYGYTF. Written as DNA, the CDR3 is TGTGCCAGCAGTTACTCCCCGAACTATGGCTACACCTTC.